This T cell receptor (beta chain) stems from a study of blood T cell repertoires in COVID-19 (dated by TCRdb to between 2020 and 2021). Turning to the overall study: Samples covering the acute and convalescent phases of COVID-19 were provided by collaborators in the United States, Italy and Spain. Deeply sampled blood TCRbeta repertoires from subjects exposed to, actively infected with, or recovered from COVID-19 were included in the dataset. A de-identified subject ID, COVID-19 status, age in years and sex were almost always included in the sample metadata. Samples came from the ongoing ImmuneRACE study (first 160 participants) plus 1,254 subjects from 6 global collaborators. The material from the prospective study consisted of cDNA or gDNA derived from T cells, B-cell-depleted T cells, or PBMCs. The repertoires were made available in a free public database intended to serve as a resource for research on the immune response to SARS-CoV-2. HLA class I and class II types, where available, came from metadata supplied by the sample provider rather than from assay-based typing.

The CDR3 holds 13 amino acids from the cysteine to the phenylalanine. The read is trimmed to its CDR3 DNA, 39 bases read in frame from base 1. V and J are truncated by 7 bases and 6 bases respectively, leaving an intervening sequence of 10 bases. Reading the germline V gene gives CDR1 SNHLY and CDR2 FYNNEI. The paper as a whole reports these results and caveats: The quantity of clinical and demographic metadata differed by source and by participant and was supplied without curation.

The immunoSEQ Assay, a bias-controlled multiplex PCR, was used to amplify TCRbeta CDR3 regions from genomic DNA. As for how the authors treated the data: The number of nucleated cells in each sample was estimated by amplification of reference gene primers within the assay. Sequence reads were collapsed and filtered to measure the absolute abundance of every unique TCRbeta CDR3 rearrangement. For each sample, productive Simpson clonality was calculated as the square root of Simpson's diversity index across productive rearrangements. TCRdb mirrors the immuneACCESS table, restricted to in-frame sequences. Some clones are absent from its copies; in checked studies, under half trace to an unresolved V gene, and the reason for the others is unknown. D and trimming were read from the DNA, whereas the V and J calls and clone size are those reported in that table. For this sample there are tens of thousands of clones; around 84% appear just once. The top ten constitute roughly three fifths of the sample.

Collaborating institutions collected whole blood in K2EDTA tubes following their own protocols. For TCRbeta analysis, collaborators shipped samples in one of three forms: frozen whole blood, isolated PBMCs, or DNA extracted from either of those sample types. To note about this clone: Its recognized antigen is unknown. The sample holds no much larger clone one base away, and base qualities are not on file.

Here the chain combines TRBV2 and TRBJ1-6, with no D gene named confidently. The TCR comes from a man between 65 and 85 years old with acute or convalescent COVID-19. Material: peripheral blood. The CDR3 protein is CASISSGNSPLHF. The DNA sequence is TGTGCCAGCATAAGTAGCGGTAATTCACCCCTCCACTTT.